This T cell receptor (beta chain) originates from a study of blood T cell repertoires in COVID-19. Authors' processing steps: The assay estimated nucleated cells by amplifying reference gene primers. TCRdb's copy holds only in-frame clones and misses some; the assay was immunoSEQ multiplex PCR. The DNA gave D and trimming, while V, J and clone size come from that table. The repertoire has about 300,000 clones, around 84% of them found once; the top ten carry roughly 1.5%. CDR3 size: 14 residues. CDR1 and CDR2 (germline): SNHLY, FYNNEI. V gave up 6 bases and J gave up 4 bases; unmatched junction bases: 9.

Sequenced input: peripheral blood. The rearrangement links TRBV2 to TRBJ2-7; TRBD1 matches 7 bases. This TCR was recovered from a human donor with COVID-19, enrolled during active disease. The donor label of this sample is uncertain. CDR3: CASRDPGQKYEQYF. CDR3 DNA: TGTGCCAGCAGAGACCCGGGACAGAAGTACGAGCAGTACTTC.